Listed here are 16 T cell receptor beta chains from one sample, sequenced in a study of CD4 T cells in relation to SARS-CoV-2 and coronaviruses. Which antigens these TCRs recognize remains unknown. Using immunoSEQ multiplex PCR, the repertoire was profiled, and TCRdb retains in-frame clones only, with some absent. The sample carries about 21,000 clones, about three quarters recorded once. The unexposed donors gave CD4+ T cells in about 2011-2018, prior to COVID-19. After ten to eleven days of culture, CD4+ T cells were isolated. The specimen was CD4+ T cells from PBMCs, cultured in vitro. The receptors shown here come from a human donor in good health.

The gene calls are TRBV29-1 and TRBJ1-2, with 11 bases fitting TRBD1. The germline V gene has CDR1 SQVTM and CDR2 ANQGSEA. The CDR3 sequence is 17 residues long. V shed 3 bases and J 2 bases; nucleotides not matched to a gene: 11. CDR3: CSVDSGHGQGANYGYTF. CDR3 nucleotides: TGCAGCGTTGATTCGGGGCACGGACAGGGGGCGAACTATGGCTACACCTTC.

DNA of the CDR3: TGTGCCTGGAGTTACAGCTTCCAAGAGACCCAGTACTTC. Translation gives CAWSYSFQETQYF. The gene calls are TRBV30 and TRBJ2-5; unclear D gene. This CDR3 has 13 residues. Per germline, CDR1 GTSNPN and CDR2 SVGIG (reference sequence). V was clipped by 2 bases and J by 1 base, with 8 bases between them.

V and J are TRBV27 and TRBJ2-1, with a weak D call TRBD1 (6 bases). Germline values: CDR1 MNHEY, CDR2 SMNVEV (reference sequence). V dropped 6 bases and J dropped 0 bases, with 12 bases sitting between them. This CDR3 has 15 amino acids. Here the CDR3 reads CASRRTASSYNEQFF. In DNA form, the CDR3 reads TGTGCCAGCAGAAGGACAGCGAGCTCCTACAATGAGCAGTTCTTC.

This clone was recorded a few times. The CDR3 DNA is TGTGCCAGCAGTTACGCGATCGGGGAGCTGTTTTTT. Its translation: CASSYAIGELFF. The gene calls are TRBV6-6 and TRBJ2-2, with unresolved D. The germline gives CDR1 MNHNY, CDR2 SVGAGI (reference sequence). The CDR3 has 12 residues. V lost 2 bases and J lost 7, with 5 bases in between.

The chain employs TRBV6-6 and TRBJ1-4; TRBD1 matches at 8 bases. V shed 5 bases, J shed 8 bases, and the junction held 10 bases outside the gene matches. The V gene's germline CDR1 is MNHNY and CDR2 SVGAGI (reference sequence). This CDR3 comprises 15 residues. The CDR3 region is CASSNHGQGLEKLFF. As DNA, the CDR3 is TGTGCCAGCAGTAATCACGGACAGGGTTTAGAAAAACTGTTTTTT.

This clone was picked up a small number of times. At one end the junction does not follow the germline gene, possibly because of a read error. This CDR3 reads CASNLQTGLGGGAFF. The CDR3 region has the DNA TGTGCCAGCAACTTACAGACAGGATTAGGCGGTGGGGCTTTCTTT. The chain uses TRBV7-8 and TRBJ1-1, with D possibly matching TRBD1 (6 bases). Germline V CDR1 and CDR2: SGHVS, FQNEAQ. The CDR3 runs 15 residues.

This clone was recorded a few times. The V gene is TRBV7-3, the J gene TRBJ2-7; D is possibly TRBD2 (6 bases). Germline assignment: CDR1 SGHTA and CDR2 FQGTGA. CDR3 length equals 15 residues. Trimming took off 3 bases at V and 2 bases at J, with 14 bases between the two ends. DNA of the CDR3: TGTGCCAGCAGCTTGGGGCTAGCGAAAGCCTACGAGCAGTACTTC. This translates into CASSLGLAKAYEQYF.

The gene calls are TRBV11-3 and TRBJ2-1, with 12 bases identical to TRBD2. The CDR3 is 18 amino acids. CDR1 SGHNT and CDR2 YENEEA come from the germline V gene. V was clipped by 5 bases and J by 8 bases; unmatched bases: 16. The CDR3 DNA reads as TGTGCCAGCAGCCTCCGGACTAGCGGGAAGGGGGTACAACATGAGCAGTTCTTC. Encoded protein: CASSLRTSGKGVQHEQFF.

The genes are TRBV10-3 and TRBJ2-5; TRBD2 aligns across 7 bases. The CDR3 extends over 15 amino acids. Germline CDR1 reads ENHRY; CDR2 reads SYGVKD. With 10 bases clipped from V and 2 bases from J, the junction kept 13 bases outside the gene matches. CDR3 protein: CASLDGASGQETQYF. DNA of the CDR3: TGTGCCAGCCTAGACGGGGCTAGCGGACAAGAGACCCAGTACTTC.

The gene calls are TRBV2 and TRBJ1-1; possible D gene TRBD1, 5 bases. The CDR3 covers 17 residues. Germline V gives CDR1 SNHLY, CDR2 FYNNEI. The V gene lost 5 bases and the J gene lost 5 bases, with 24 bases spanning the gap. The CDR3 region is CASSPQEMNRGGTEAFF. In DNA, the CDR3 is TGTGCCAGCAGTCCCCAGGAGATGAACCGGGGGGGAACTGAAGCTTTCTTT.

The rearrangement uses TRBV2 and TRBJ2-2; no definite D call. Trimming pared 4 bases from V and 4 bases from J, leaving 16 bases between. CDR1 is SNHLY and CDR2 is FYNNEI in the germline V gene. This CDR3 has 16 amino acids. CDR3: CASSVKPVSGTGELFF. The CDR3 DNA sequence: TGTGCCAGCAGTGTTAAACCCGTATCTGGCACCGGGGAGCTGTTTTTT.

The chain carries TRBV18 and TRBJ2-3, with a tentative D call TRBD2 (6 bases). The germline V gene encodes CDR1 KGHSH and CDR2 LQKENI. Trimming removed 0 bases from V and 2 bases from J, with 9 bases in between. The CDR3 is made up of 15 amino acids. In nucleotides, the CDR3 is TGTGCCAGCTCACCACCGGAGGGTCTCACAGATACGCAGTATTTT. It encodes CASSPPEGLTDTQYF.

This clone has only one observation. This sequence joins TRBV11-3 and TRBJ2-2; D not certain. V shed 6 bases and J shed 7 bases, with 9 bases lying between them. The CDR3 spans 12 residues. The germline V gene encodes CDR1 SGHNT and CDR2 YENEEA. The CDR3 sequence: CASSDPVGELFF. CDR3 nucleotide sequence: TGTGCCAGCAGTGACCCCGTCGGGGAGCTGTTTTTT.

The chain recombines TRBV4-1 with TRBJ1-4; 9 nucleotides agree with TRBD1. Germline CDR1 reads MGHRA; CDR2 reads YSYEKL. V was pared by 2 bases and J by 6 bases, with 7 bases of the junction left unmatched. The CDR3 covers 16 residues. CDR3 sequence (DNA): TGCGCCAGCAGCCAAATCAGACAGGGGGGCGATGAAAAACTGTTTTTT. It specifies CASSQIRQGGDEKLFF.

The rearrangement links TRBV19 to TRBJ2-7; maybe TRBD2 (6 bases). The CDR3 is 14 amino acids. Germline V CDR1 and CDR2: LNHDA, SQIVND (reference sequence). Trimming removed 6 bases from V and 3 bases from J, with 15 bases in between. The DNA of the CDR3 is TGTGCCAGTAGCCCCGGGGGACGGGGCTACGAGCAGTACTTC. It encodes CASSPGGRGYEQYF. Drawing the rest from reference TRBV19 and TRBJ2-7, the complete variable domain is DGGITQSPKYLFRKEGQNVTLSCEQNLNHDAMYWYRQDPGQGLRLIYYSQIVNDFQKGDIAEGYSVSREKKESFPLTVTSAQKNPTAFYLCASSPGGRGYEQYFGPGTRLTVT.

This chain uses TRBV10-2 with TRBJ1-1; no reliable D call. V lost 3 bases, J lost 1 base, and 3 bases lay in between. There are 12 residues in the CDR3. Germline CDR1 and CDR2: WSHSY and SAAADI. This chain's CDR3 is CASSEQNTEAFF. CDR3 bases: TGCGCCAGCAGTGAACAGAACACTGAAGCTTTCTTT.